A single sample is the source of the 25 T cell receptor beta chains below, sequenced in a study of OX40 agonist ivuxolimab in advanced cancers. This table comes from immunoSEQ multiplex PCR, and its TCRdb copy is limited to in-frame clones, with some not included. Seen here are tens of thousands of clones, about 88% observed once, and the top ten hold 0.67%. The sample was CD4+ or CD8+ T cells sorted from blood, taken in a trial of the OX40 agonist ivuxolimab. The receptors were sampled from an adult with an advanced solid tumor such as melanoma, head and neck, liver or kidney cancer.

CDR3 region: CASSGDRTGGGETQYF. DNA of the CDR3: TGTGCCAGCAGTGGAGACCGGACAGGGGGCGGAGAGACCCAGTACTTC. This chain joins TRBV6-1 and TRBJ2-5; TRBD1 agrees at 11 bases. CDR3 size: 16 residues. In germline, CDR1 is MNHNS, CDR2 SASEGT. The V and J ends lost 4 bases and 4 bases, in that order; junction bases with no gene match: 8.

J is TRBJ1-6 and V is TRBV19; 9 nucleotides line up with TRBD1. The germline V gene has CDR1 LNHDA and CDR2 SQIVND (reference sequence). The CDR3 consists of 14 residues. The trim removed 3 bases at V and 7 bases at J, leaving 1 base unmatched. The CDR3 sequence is CASSMGTGNSPLHF. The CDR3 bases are TGTGCCAGTAGTATGGGGACAGGGAATTCACCCCTCCACTTT.

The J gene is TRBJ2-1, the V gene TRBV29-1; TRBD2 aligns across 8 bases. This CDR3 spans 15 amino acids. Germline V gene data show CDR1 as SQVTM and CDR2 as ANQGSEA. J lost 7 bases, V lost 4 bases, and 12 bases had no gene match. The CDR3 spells CSVGSLAGSANEQFF. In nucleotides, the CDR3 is TGCAGCGTTGGGAGTTTAGCGGGATCGGCGAATGAGCAGTTCTTC.

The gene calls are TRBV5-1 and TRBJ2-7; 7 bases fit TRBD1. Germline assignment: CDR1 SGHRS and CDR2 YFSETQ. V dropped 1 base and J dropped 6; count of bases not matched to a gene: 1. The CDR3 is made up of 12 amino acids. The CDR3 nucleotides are TGCGCCAGCAGCTTGACAGGGGCCGAGCAGTACTTC. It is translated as CASSLTGAEQYF.

CDR3 in DNA: TGTGCCAGCAGCTTAGCGGGACAACGAGGAGGGGAGCAGTACTTC. Translation: CASSLAGQRGGEQYF. The chain employs TRBV7-8 and TRBJ2-5; possibly TRBD1 or TRBD2 for D (6 bases each). CDR1 is SGHVS, CDR2 FQNEAQ, per germline. The V and J ends lost 0 bases and 11 bases respectively, with 19 bases between them. CDR3 size: 15 residues. Using reference TRBV7-8 and TRBJ2-5 for the parts outside the CDR3, the full variable domain is GAGVSQSPRYKVAKRGQDVALRCDPISGHVSLFWYQQALGQGPEFLTYFQNEAQLDKSGLPSDRFFAERPEGSVSTLKIQRTQQEDSAVYLCASSLAGQRGGEQYFGPGTRLLVL.

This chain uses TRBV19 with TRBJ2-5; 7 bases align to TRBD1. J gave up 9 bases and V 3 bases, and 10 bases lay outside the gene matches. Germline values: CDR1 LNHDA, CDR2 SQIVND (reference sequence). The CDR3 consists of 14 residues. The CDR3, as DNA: TGTGCCAGTAGTATCGGACAGGCCCAGGTAGCCCAGTACTTC. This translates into CASSIGQAQVAQYF.

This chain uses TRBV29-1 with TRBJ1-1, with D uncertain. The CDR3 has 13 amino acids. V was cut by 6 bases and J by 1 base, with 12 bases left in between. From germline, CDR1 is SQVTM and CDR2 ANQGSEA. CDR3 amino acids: CSVRSRQNTEAFF. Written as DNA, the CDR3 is TGCAGCGTCCGTTCTCGCCAGAACACTGAAGCTTTCTTT.

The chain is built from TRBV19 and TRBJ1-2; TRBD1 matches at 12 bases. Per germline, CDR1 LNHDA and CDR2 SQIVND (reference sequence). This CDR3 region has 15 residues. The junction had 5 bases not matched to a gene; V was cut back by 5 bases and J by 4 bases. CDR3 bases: TGTGCCAGTAGTCCAGGGACAGGGGGCGTCTATGGCTACACCTTC. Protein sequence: CASSPGTGGVYGYTF.

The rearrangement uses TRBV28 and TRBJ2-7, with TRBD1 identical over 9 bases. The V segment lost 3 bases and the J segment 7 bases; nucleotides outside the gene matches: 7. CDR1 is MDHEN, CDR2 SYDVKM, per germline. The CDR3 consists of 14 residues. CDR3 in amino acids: CASSFVQGAREQYF. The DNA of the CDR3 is TGTGCCAGCAGTTTCGTACAGGGGGCGAGGGAGCAGTACTTC.

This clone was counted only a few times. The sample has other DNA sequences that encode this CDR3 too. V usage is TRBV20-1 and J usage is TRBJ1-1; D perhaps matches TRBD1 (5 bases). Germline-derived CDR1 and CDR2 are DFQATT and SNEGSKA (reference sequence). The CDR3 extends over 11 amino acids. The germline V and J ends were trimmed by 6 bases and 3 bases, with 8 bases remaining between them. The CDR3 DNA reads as TGCAGTGCCCGGGGGGACACTGAAGCTTTCTTT. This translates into CSARGDTEAFF.

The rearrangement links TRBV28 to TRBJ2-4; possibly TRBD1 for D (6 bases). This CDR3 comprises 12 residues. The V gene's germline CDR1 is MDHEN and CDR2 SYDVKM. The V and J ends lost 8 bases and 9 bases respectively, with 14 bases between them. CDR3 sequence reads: CASLQGRGIQYF. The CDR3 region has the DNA TGTGCCAGCTTACAGGGTCGGGGCATTCAGTACTTC.

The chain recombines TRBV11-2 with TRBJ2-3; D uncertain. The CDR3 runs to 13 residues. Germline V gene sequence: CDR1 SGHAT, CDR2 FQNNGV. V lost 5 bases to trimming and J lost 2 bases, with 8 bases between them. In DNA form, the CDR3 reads TGTGCCAGCAGCCTTACTTACACAGATACGCAGTATTTT. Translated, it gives CASSLTYTDTQYF.

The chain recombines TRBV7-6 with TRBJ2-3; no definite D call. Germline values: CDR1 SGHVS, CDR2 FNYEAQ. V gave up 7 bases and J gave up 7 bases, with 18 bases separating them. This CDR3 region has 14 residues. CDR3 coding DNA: TGTGCCAGCACCCAATCCATCGCTAGTAATACGCAGTATTTT. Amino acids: CASTQSIASNTQYF.

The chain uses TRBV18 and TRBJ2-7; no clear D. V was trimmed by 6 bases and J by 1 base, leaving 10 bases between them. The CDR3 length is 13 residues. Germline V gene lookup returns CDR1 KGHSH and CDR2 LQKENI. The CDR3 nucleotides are TGTGCCAGCTCTACCTGGGGATCCTACGAGCAGTACTTC. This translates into CASSTWGSYEQYF.

The DNA of the CDR3 is TGTGCCAGCAGCCGACAGGGGACGAATGAAAAACTGTTTTTT. This codes for CASSRQGTNEKLFF. The chain employs TRBV7-2 and TRBJ1-4; TRBD1 matches at 8 bases. The V gene end was trimmed by 5 bases and the J gene end by 5 bases; junction bases not matched to a gene: 4. This CDR3 spans 14 amino acids. Germline V lookup: CDR1 SGHTA, CDR2 FQGNSA.

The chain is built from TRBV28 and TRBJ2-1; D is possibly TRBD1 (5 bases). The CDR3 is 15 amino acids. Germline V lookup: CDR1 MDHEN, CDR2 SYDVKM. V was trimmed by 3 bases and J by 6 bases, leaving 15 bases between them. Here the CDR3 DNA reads TGTGCCAGCAGTTTGCAGGGAATCGGTCGCAATGAGCAGTTCTTC. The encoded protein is CASSLQGIGRNEQFF.

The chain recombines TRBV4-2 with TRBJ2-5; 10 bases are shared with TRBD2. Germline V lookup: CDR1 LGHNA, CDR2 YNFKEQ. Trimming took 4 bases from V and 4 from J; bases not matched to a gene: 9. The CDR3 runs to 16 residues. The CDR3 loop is CASSPPRASGRETQYF. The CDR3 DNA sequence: TGTGCCAGCAGCCCCCCTAGGGCTAGCGGGAGAGAGACCCAGTACTTC.

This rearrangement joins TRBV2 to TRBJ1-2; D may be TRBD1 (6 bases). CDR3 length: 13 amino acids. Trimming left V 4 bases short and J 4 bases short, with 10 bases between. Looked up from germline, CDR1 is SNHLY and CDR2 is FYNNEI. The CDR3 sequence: CASSGGAVYGYTF. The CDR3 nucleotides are TGTGCCAGCAGTGGGGGGGCAGTCTATGGCTACACCTTC.

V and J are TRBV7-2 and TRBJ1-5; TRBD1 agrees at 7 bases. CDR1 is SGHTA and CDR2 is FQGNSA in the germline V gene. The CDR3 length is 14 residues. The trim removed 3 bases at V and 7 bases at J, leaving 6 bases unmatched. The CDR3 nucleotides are TGTGCCAGCAGCTTTGGAGGGGGCGGGCAGCCCCAGCATTTT. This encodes CASSFGGGGQPQHF.

The CDR3 reads CASSLGVNANTGELFF. DNA for the CDR3: TGTGCCAGCAGCTTGGGTGTAAACGCGAACACCGGGGAGCTGTTTTTT. The chain employs TRBV5-8 and TRBJ2-2, with D unresolved. Germline CDR1 is SGHTS and CDR2 is YDEGEE. Trimming removed 0 bases from V and 0 bases from J, with 9 bases in between. The CDR3 covers 16 residues.

The CDR3 reads CASIGGQGVRGTEAFF. Here the CDR3 DNA reads TGTGCCAGTATTGGGGGACAGGGAGTTCGTGGAACTGAAGCTTTCTTT. V usage is TRBV19 and J usage is TRBJ1-1; 9 bases match TRBD1. V lost 7 bases to trimming and J lost 5 bases; unmatched junction nucleotides: 14. Germline lookup yields CDR1 LNHDA and CDR2 SQIVND (reference sequence). This CDR3 has 16 amino acids.

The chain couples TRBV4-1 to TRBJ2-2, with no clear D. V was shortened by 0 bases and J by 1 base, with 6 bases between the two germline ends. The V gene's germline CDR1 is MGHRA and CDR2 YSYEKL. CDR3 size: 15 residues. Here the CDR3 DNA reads TGCGCCAGCAGCCAAGAGTATCAGAACACCGGGGAGCTGTTTTTT. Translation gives CASSQEYQNTGELFF.

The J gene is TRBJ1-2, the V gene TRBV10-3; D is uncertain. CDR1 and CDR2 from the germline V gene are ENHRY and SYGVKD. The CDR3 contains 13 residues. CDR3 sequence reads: CLTAADPNYGYTF. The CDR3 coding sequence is TGTCTGACCGCCGCAGACCCTAACTATGGCTACACCTTC.

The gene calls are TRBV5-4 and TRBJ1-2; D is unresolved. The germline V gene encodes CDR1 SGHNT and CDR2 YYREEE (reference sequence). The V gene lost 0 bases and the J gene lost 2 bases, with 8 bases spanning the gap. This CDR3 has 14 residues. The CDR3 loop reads CASSLEGLNYGYTF. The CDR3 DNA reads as TGTGCCAGCAGCTTGGAGGGCCTCAACTATGGCTACACCTTC.

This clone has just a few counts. The CDR3 DNA reads as TGTGCCAGCTCACGACCGGCAGGGATGAACACTGAAGCTTTCTTT. Translation gives CASSRPAGMNTEAFF. V is TRBV18 and J is TRBJ1-1; D perhaps matches TRBD1 (5 bases). Trimming cost V 4 bases and J 0 bases, with 12 bases left between them. This CDR3 contains 15 residues. CDR1 is KGHSH and CDR2 is LQKENI in the germline V gene. Together with reference TRBV18 and TRBJ1-1, the CDR3 gives the full variable domain: NAGVMQNPRHLVRRRGQEARLRCSPMKGHSHVYWYRQLPEEGLKFMVYLQKENIIDESGMPKERFSAEFPKEGPSILRIQQVVRGDSAAYFCASSRPAGMNTEAFFGQGTRLTVV.